A single sample gave rise to the 11 T cell receptor beta chains below, sequenced in a study of cytomegalovirus exposure and HLA in healthy donors. PCR was performed using 60 Vbeta and 13 Jbeta primers. Here immunoSEQ multiplex PCR was the method, and the copy in TCRdb shows in-frame clones only, minus some. Of roughly 120,000 clones listed, over 70% are singletons. The sample comprised PBMCs. The receptors were gathered from a woman aged 18-29 years in good health and CMV-seronegative.

This clone was seen once. V and J are TRBV14 and TRBJ2-1; TRBD2 matches 8 bases. Trimming at V came to 4 bases and at J to 9 bases, leaving 11 bases not matched to a gene. This CDR3 has 15 residues. Germline CDR1 is SGHDN and CDR2 is FVKESK. The CDR3 bases are TGTGCCAGCAGCCGTGCGGGGGGCCCCGGCAGTGAGCAGTTCTTC. Translated: CASSRAGGPGSEQFF. Filled out from reference TRBV14 and TRBJ2-1, the complete variable domain reads EAGVTQFPSHSVIEKGQTVTLRCDPISGHDNLYWYRRVMGKEIKFLLHFVKESKQDESGMPNNRFLAERTGGTYSTLKVQPAELEDSGVYFCASSRAGGPGSEQFFGPGTRLTVL.

The chain links TRBV18 to TRBJ1-2; no reliable D call. The CDR3 has 10 amino acids. Trimming removed 2 bases from V and 12 bases from J, with 7 bases in between. CDR1 is KGHSH, CDR2 LQKENI, per germline. The CDR3 loop reads CASSPAAHTF. The CDR3 nucleotides read TGTGCCAGCTCACCAGCGGCCCACACCTTC.

The table lists this clone with a few counts. The V call is TRBV27, the J call TRBJ2-1; 8 bases map to TRBD2. V shed 1 base, J shed 7 bases, and the junction held 6 bases outside the gene matches. Germline V lookup: CDR1 MNHEY, CDR2 SMNVEV (reference sequence). The CDR3 contains 15 residues. The CDR3 sequence: CASSLYLAGMNEQFF. Here the CDR3 DNA reads TGTGCCAGCAGTTTATACCTAGCGGGTATGAATGAGCAGTTCTTC.

In DNA form, the CDR3 reads TGTGCCATCAGTGAGGGGGCCCATCAGCCCCAGCATTTT. Protein: CAISEGAHQPQHF. The V call is TRBV10-3, the J call TRBJ1-5, with D possibly being TRBD1 (5 bases). The V end was cut by 2 bases, the J end by 5 bases, with 7 bases between. The CDR3 contains 13 residues. Germline-derived CDR1 and CDR2 are ENHRY and SYGVKD.

The table lists this clone with a few counts. The J gene is TRBJ1-5, the V gene TRBV7-2; 9 bases map to TRBD1. V trimming: 5 bases; J trimming: 5 bases; junction bases outside the gene matches: 4. Per germline, CDR1 SGHTA and CDR2 FQGNSA. The CDR3 sequence is 14 residues long. The CDR3 DNA reads as TGTGCCAGCAGCCAAACAGGGGGCTATCAGCCCCAGCATTTT. Translated: CASSQTGGYQPQHF.

The chain employs TRBV5-5 and TRBJ1-3, with 8 bases fitting TRBD1. The germline V gene encodes CDR1 SGHKS and CDR2 YYEKEE (reference sequence). The length of the CDR3 is 16 residues. V trimming: 4 bases; J trimming: 1 base; junction bases outside the gene matches: 7. The CDR3 bases are TGTGCCAGCAGCGAACAGGGGGGCCTGTCTGGAAACACCATATATTTT. Encoded protein: CASSEQGGLSGNTIYF.

The chain uses TRBV19 and TRBJ1-4; 7 bases align to TRBD1. CDR1 is LNHDA and CDR2 is SQIVND in the germline V gene (reference sequence). The CDR3 is made up of 15 amino acids. The ends lost 11 bases at V and 3 bases at J; junction bases unmatched: 12. Here the CDR3 reads CAFTGGDSSNEKLFF. The CDR3 coding sequence is TGTGCCTTCACCGGCGGGGACAGCTCTAATGAAAAACTGTTTTTT.

V gene TRBV9 combines with J gene TRBJ1-1; 11 positions match TRBD1. V was clipped by 2 bases and J by 4 bases; unmatched bases: 4. This CDR3 comprises 15 residues. Germline V gene sequence: CDR1 SGDLS, CDR2 YYNGEE. The CDR3 protein is CASSVLGTGGTEAFF. The CDR3 DNA is TGTGCCAGCAGCGTTCTAGGGACAGGGGGCACTGAAGCTTTCTTT.

Concerning this clone itself: Mismatch with germline at one junction end may stem from a read error. The chain couples TRBV18 to TRBJ1-5; D ambiguous. The CDR3 totals 16 residues. Germline V gene sequence: CDR1 KGHSH, CDR2 LQKENI. CDR3 sequence: CANSPPAAGRYQPQHF. In DNA form, the CDR3 reads TGTGCCAACTCACCTCCCGCGGCGGGGAGGTATCAGCCCCAGCATTTT.

This chain joins TRBV29-1 and TRBJ2-7, with 9 bases aligning to TRBD1. The CDR3 is 14 amino acids. CDR1 is SQVTM, CDR2 ANQGSEA, per germline. Germline trimming cut 2 bases from V and 5 bases from J; bases unmatched to any gene: 7. The CDR3 bases are TGCAGCGTTGAATATGGGGACAGGGACGACGAGCAGTACTTC. This encodes CSVEYGDRDDEQYF.

This chain uses TRBV9 with TRBJ2-5, with 7 bases matching TRBD2. The DNA matches TRBJ2-7 better at its end, which makes the J call doubtful. CDR1 is SGDLS and CDR2 is YYNGEE in the germline V gene. The CDR3 contains 15 residues. In nucleotides, the CDR3 is TGTGCCAGCAGCCCCCGCACTAGCGTTCGCGACGAGCAGTACTTC. Protein product: CASSPRTSVRDEQYF.